The 16 T cell receptor beta chains below come from one sample, sequenced in a study of blood T cells in healthy people across ages. A second about 7 to 11 cycle PCR used barcoded and J-beta primers. TCRdb re-derived calls from the 5' RACE reads in MiXCR, one entry per CDR3 protein. The profile covers more than 700,000 distinct CDR3 sequences, with around half appearing a single time and 15% to 20% taken by the ten largest. Sample: blood. These receptors originate from a man of 80 years or more in good health.

This clonotype showed up many times. The chain is built from TRBV29-1 and TRBJ2-7, with 8 bases fitting TRBD1. With 6 bases clipped from V and 1 base from J, the junction kept 8 bases outside the gene matches. CDR1 and CDR2 (germline): SQVTM, ANQGSEA. This CDR3 region has 14 residues. In nucleotides, the CDR3 is TGCAGCGTGGGAAATTACAGGGGGTCCTACGAGCAGTACTTC. Protein product: CSVGNYRGSYEQYF.

This clonotype was picked up many times. The chain's CDR3 is CASSSSRDRYGYTF. DNA for the CDR3: TGTGCCAGCAGTTCATCCCGGGACAGATATGGCTACACCTTC. The rearrangement uses TRBV6-2 or TRBV6-3 and TRBJ1-2; TRBD1 matches at 7 bases. Germline V gives CDR1 MNHEY, CDR2 SVGEGT. Losses at the gene ends were 4 bases for V and 5 bases for J; bases not matched to a gene: 7. This CDR3 has 14 amino acids.

This clonotype was seen a handful of times. The chain joins TRBV6-1 to TRBJ2-3; possibly TRBD1 or TRBD2 for D (6 bases each). The V and J ends lost 3 bases and 1 base respectively, with 11 bases between them. This CDR3 comprises 15 residues. Germline lookup yields CDR1 MNHNS and CDR2 SASEGT. The CDR3 loop reads CASSDGGPRTDTQYF. The CDR3, as DNA: TGTGCCAGCAGTGATGGGGGGCCTCGCACAGATACGCAGTATTTT.

The CDR3 DNA sequence: TGCAGTGCCCTGACCCGGACGGCGTCCTACGAGCAGTACTTC. It encodes CSALTRTASYEQYF. The J gene is TRBJ2-7, the V gene TRBV20-1; D uncertain. This CDR3 comprises 14 residues. The V gene's germline CDR1 is DFQATT and CDR2 SNEGSKA (reference sequence). Between the trimmed V and J ends, which lost 6 bases and 1 base, there was a span of 16 bases.

This clonotype was recorded many times. V usage is TRBV14 and J usage is TRBJ2-7; D is possibly TRBD2 (5 bases). The CDR3 loop spans 13 amino acids. Germline lookup yields CDR1 SGHDN and CDR2 FVKESK. V lost 4 bases and J lost 3, with 10 bases in between. Here the CDR3 DNA reads TGTGCCAGCAGCCGGATGGACTTCTACGAGCAGTACTTC. It translates to CASSRMDFYEQYF.

This clonotype was recorded a few times. A single base separates this from a much larger clone, so it may be a read error. The J gene is TRBJ2-5, the V gene TRBV4-3, with TRBD2 as a possible D gene (5 bases). CDR1 and CDR2 (germline): LGHNA, YSLEER. CDR3 length: 18 residues. V was clipped by 2 bases and J by 5 bases, with 24 bases between them. The CDR3 here is CASSQSSASKRAGETQYF. The CDR3 region has the DNA TGCGCCAGCAGCCAATCGTCAGCTAGCAAAAGGGCCGGCGAGACCCAGTACTTC.

The chain employs TRBV5-1 and TRBJ2-3; D possibly uses TRBD1 or TRBD2 (5 bases each). The germline V gene has CDR1 SGHRS and CDR2 YFSETQ. This CDR3 contains 15 residues. The V and J ends lost 0 bases and 3 bases respectively, with 11 bases between them. The CDR3 nucleotides read TGCGCCAGCAGCTTGGTCGGGACCTGGACAGATACGCAGTATTTT. It specifies CASSLVGTWTDTQYF.

V is TRBV4-2 and J is TRBJ2-2; 11 bases match TRBD2. CDR3 size: 17 residues. CDR1 is LGHNA, CDR2 YNFKEQ, per germline. V trimming: 0 bases; J trimming: 1 base; junction bases outside the gene matches: 1. As DNA, the CDR3 is TGTGCCAGCAGCCAAGAACTAGCGGGGGTGAACACCGGGGAGCTGTTTTTT. Translating it yields CASSQELAGVNTGELFF.

This clonotype appeared a single time. This may arise from a read error, as a much more abundant clone is one base away. The V call is TRBV20-1, the J call TRBJ2-7; 11 positions match TRBD2. This CDR3 has 17 residues. Germline-derived CDR1 and CDR2 are DFQATT and SNEGSKA (reference sequence). V shed 0 bases and J 7 bases; nucleotides not matched to a gene: 14. CDR3 in amino acids: CSARDGTSGNSYNEQYF. CDR3 in DNA: TGCAGTGCTAGAGATGGGACTAGCGGTAACTCCTACAATGAGCAGTACTTC.

For this clonotype: Sequence at one end of the junction differs from germline and may be a read error. V usage is TRBV7-7 and J usage is TRBJ1-4, with D unclear. CDR1 is SSHAT and CDR2 is FNYEAQ in the germline V gene (reference sequence). The CDR3 runs to 15 residues. The CDR3 spells CASSLNRATNEKLFF. In DNA, the CDR3 is TGTGCTAGCAGCCTAAACCGCGCAACTAATGAAAAACTGTTTTTT.

The V gene is TRBV20-1, the J gene TRBJ2-3; 9 nucleotides agree with TRBD1. Germline values: CDR1 DFQATT, CDR2 SNEGSKA (reference sequence). The CDR3 consists of 16 residues. The J segment lost 4 bases and the V segment lost 6 bases, leaving 14 bases of the junction unmatched. The CDR3 DNA reads as TGCAGTGCCTCCGTCTGGGGGGGACAGGGATCAGATACGCAGTATTTT. This translates into CSASVWGGQGSDTQYF.

The gene calls are TRBV2 and TRBJ1-5, with no clear D. CDR1 and CDR2 from the germline V gene are SNHLY and FYNNEI. This CDR3 has 13 residues. Between the trimmed V and J ends, which lost 5 bases and 5 bases, there was a span of 10 bases. The CDR3 protein is CASSPYEDQPQHF. The CDR3 DNA reads TGTGCCAGCAGTCCCTACGAGGATCAGCCCCAGCATTTT.

The DNA of the CDR3 is TGTGCCAGCAGACGGGGACAGGGCAGCTCCTATAATTCACCCCTCCACTTT. Its protein is CASRRGQGSSYNSPLHF. The chain uses TRBV12-3 or TRBV12-4 and TRBJ1-6; 9 nucleotides match TRBD1. The CDR3 loop spans 17 amino acids. The J segment lost 0 bases and the V segment lost 6 bases, leaving 6 bases of the junction unmatched.

Note on this clonotype: At one end, the junction sequence differs from germline, possibly due to a read error. The chain combines TRBV4-2 with TRBJ1-5; D gene ambiguous. The CDR3 runs 14 residues. Germline CDR1 is LGHNA and CDR2 is YNFKEQ. The CDR3 spells CTSSQGMVNQPQHF. CDR3 nucleotides: TGTACCAGCAGCCAAGGAATGGTTAATCAGCCCCAGCATTTT.

The genes are TRBV20-1 and TRBJ2-4, with 7 bases that match TRBD2. Looked up from germline, CDR1 is DFQATT and CDR2 is SNEGSKA (reference sequence). After removal of 4 bases from V and 13 bases from J, the junction contained 13 bases not matched to a gene. This CDR3 region has 13 residues. In DNA form, the CDR3 reads TGCAGTGCTAAGGGCGCTTTGCGGGAGTCCCAGTACTTC. Protein sequence: CSAKGALRESQYF.

The chain links TRBV5-5 to TRBJ1-1, with unresolved D. V lost 4 bases to trimming and J lost 3 bases, with 16 bases between them. The CDR3 contains 15 residues. Germline-derived CDR1 and CDR2 are SGHKS and YYEKEE (reference sequence). Written as DNA, the CDR3 is TGTGCCAGCAGCGTCTCAGTCGCTGGGCACACTGAAGCTTTCTTT. This sequence encodes CASSVSVAGHTEAFF.